A selection of T cell receptor beta chains follows, all from one sample in a study of blood T cell repertoires in COVID-19. Clones were read by immunoSEQ multiplex PCR, and TCRdb kept only the in-frame ones, dropping some. The sample shows about half a million clones, approximately 83% of them seen only once. The sample was peripheral blood. The receptors here all came from a human donor in a cohort sampled during active COVID-19. CDR3s leave out the opening cysteine and the closing phenylalanine or tryptophan. D genes are given only for firm matches. Rows give clone size only sometimes, using once, few, many, or a class for an expanded clone.

D gene | V gene | clone size | CDR3 protein
TRBD1 | TRBV19 | - | ASSRWTGGDQPQH
- | TRBV9 | - | ASSGNRGLSRGELF
- | TRBV27 | - | ASTTFDGVSRKLF
- | TRBV5-1 | - | ASSLEAGSSYNEQF
- | TRBV27 | - | ASSVSGIYEQY
- | TRBV28 | - | ASSSRTVLNTGELF
TRBD2 | TRBV15 | - | ATRRTSVSYEQY
TRBD1 | TRBV6-5 | - | ASSSRQGPNEQF
- | TRBV6-1 | - | ASSEKQGTHYEQY
TRBD2 | TRBV3-1/TRBV3-2 | few | ASSQDPGLADTDTQY
- | TRBV13 | - | ASSLAGGDTDTQY
TRBD2 | TRBV5-8 | - | ASSFGTSVYNEQF
TRBD1 | TRBV7-6 | - | ASSPGQGEYYNEQF
TRBD1 | TRBV28 | - | ASSSRQGMISNQPQH
TRBD1 | TRBV6-2/TRBV6-3 | - | ASSYGDRVDEKLF
- | TRBV7-3 | - | ASSLTGRDQPQH
TRBD1 | TRBV28 | - | ASSPTGALSYEQY
TRBD1 | TRBV19 | few | ASTRDREDNQPQH
- | TRBV18 | - | ASSQETGSGNTIY
- | TRBV24-1 | few | ATRPGNEQY
- | TRBV6-5 | - | ASSGVQQQF
TRBD1 | TRBV9 | - | ASSPRDRKGEKLF
TRBD1 | TRBV18 | few | ASSRDTGGLLYEQY
TRBD2 | TRBV7-7 | few | ASSLRLAGAGELF
TRBD2 | TRBV7-2 | - | ASSLEGRGTDTQY
TRBD2 | TRBV11-1 | - | ASSSGTSGSNEQF
- | TRBV19 | - | ASSIGRADNYGYT
TRBD1 | TRBV6-1 | - | ASSEWGSGTGGTEAF
- | TRBV15 | - | ATSLTGGVGELF
- | TRBV27 | once | ASSPSNLNTEAF
TRBD1 | TRBV19 | once | ASSIGGLTGYSNQPQH
TRBD2 | TRBV19 | - | ASKQREDQETQY
TRBD2 | TRBV5-3 | few | ARSYSTSGRYNTGELF
TRBD2 | TRBV29-1 | - | SADQTSGSPETQY
- | TRBV30 | - | AWDDKGSYGYT
TRBD2 | TRBV5-1 | once | ASSLAGQREGHEQF
- | TRBV4-2 | - | ASASSGDLNEKLF
TRBD1 | TRBV18 | once | ASSPQVGDRTHEKLF
TRBD1 | TRBV24-1 | - | ATAGTGGTDTQY
- | TRBV15 | - | ATSRGGSRSPSYEQY